This T cell receptor (beta chain) stems from a study of cytomegalovirus exposure and HLA in healthy donors. About the study: Unique TCRs from HLA-typed donors, about 78 million of them, were held in an early data release. The Caucasian-associated ancestry cluster held roughly 81% of approximately 400 genotyped donors. Notes on the study in general: Reported results showed that the classifier diagnosed cytomegalovirus status with high specificity and sensitivity. In a later analysis, TCR beta V- and J-gene trimming showed a link to a missense DCLRE1C variant.

About this clone: Its antigen is currently unknown.

PCR amplification relied on 60 Vbeta primers (plus 13 Jbeta primers). The protocol was immunoSEQ multiplex PCR, while the TCRdb copy is restricted to in-frame clones and leaves out a portion. The table lists 110,000 to 150,000 clones, around four fifths of them singletons, with more than 2% in the top ten. The source of this sequence is a boy aged 2-15 years in good health and CMV-seronegative. The sequenced material came from PBMCs.

The CDR3 DNA follows: TGCGCCAGCAGCTTCTCCGAAACAGGACCCTCGAACATTCAGTACTTC. Its translation is CASSFSETGPSNIQYF. The V call is TRBV5-1, the J call TRBJ2-4; D may be TRBD1 (5 bases). V lost 2 bases and J 7 bases, leaving 19 bases between the germline ends. The CDR3 sequence is 16 residues long. Germline CDR1 and CDR2: SGHRS and YFSETQ.